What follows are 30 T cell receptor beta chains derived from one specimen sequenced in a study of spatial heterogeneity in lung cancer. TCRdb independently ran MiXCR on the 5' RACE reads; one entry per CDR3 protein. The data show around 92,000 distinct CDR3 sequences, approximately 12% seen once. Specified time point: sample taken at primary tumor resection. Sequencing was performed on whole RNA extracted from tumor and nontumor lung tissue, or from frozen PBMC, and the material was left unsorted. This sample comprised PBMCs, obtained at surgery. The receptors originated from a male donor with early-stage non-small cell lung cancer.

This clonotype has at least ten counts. In DNA, the CDR3 is TGCGCCAGCAGCCGGACTAGCGGGGGGGCCGAAAACATTCAGTACTTC. Translating gives CASSRTSGGAENIQYF. The chain couples TRBV5-1 to TRBJ2-4, with 15 nucleotides matching TRBD2. V was clipped by 4 bases and J by 5 bases; unmatched bases: 4. The CDR3 is made up of 16 amino acids. Germline V gene sequence: CDR1 SGHRS, CDR2 YFSETQ.

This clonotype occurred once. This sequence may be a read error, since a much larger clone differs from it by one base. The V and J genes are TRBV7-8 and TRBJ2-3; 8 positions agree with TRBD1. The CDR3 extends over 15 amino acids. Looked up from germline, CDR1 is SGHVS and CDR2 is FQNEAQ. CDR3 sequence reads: CASSSQDRGDGTQCF. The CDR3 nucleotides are TGTGCCAGCAGCTCACAAGACAGGGGCGATGGCACGCAGTGTTTT.

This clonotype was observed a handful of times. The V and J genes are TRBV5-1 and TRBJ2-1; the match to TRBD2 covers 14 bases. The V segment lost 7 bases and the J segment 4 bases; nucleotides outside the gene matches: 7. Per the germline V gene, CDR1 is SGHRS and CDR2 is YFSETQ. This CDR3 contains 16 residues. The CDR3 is CASRTSGRTGYNEQFF. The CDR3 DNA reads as TGCGCCAGCCGGACTAGCGGGAGGACGGGGTACAATGAGCAGTTCTTC.

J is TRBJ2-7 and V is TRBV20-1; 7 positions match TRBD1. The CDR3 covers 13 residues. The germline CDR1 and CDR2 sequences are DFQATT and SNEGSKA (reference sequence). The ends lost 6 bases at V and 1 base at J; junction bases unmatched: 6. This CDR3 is CSALTGVSYEQYF. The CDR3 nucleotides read TGCAGTGCCCTCACAGGGGTATCCTACGAGCAGTACTTC.

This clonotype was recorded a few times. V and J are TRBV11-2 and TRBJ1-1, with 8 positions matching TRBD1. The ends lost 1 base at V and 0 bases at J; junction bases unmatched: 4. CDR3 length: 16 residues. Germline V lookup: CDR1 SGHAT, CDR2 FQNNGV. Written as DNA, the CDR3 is TGTGCCAGCAGCTTAGGGACAGGGCACTTGAACACTGAAGCTTTCTTT. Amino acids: CASSLGTGHLNTEAFF.

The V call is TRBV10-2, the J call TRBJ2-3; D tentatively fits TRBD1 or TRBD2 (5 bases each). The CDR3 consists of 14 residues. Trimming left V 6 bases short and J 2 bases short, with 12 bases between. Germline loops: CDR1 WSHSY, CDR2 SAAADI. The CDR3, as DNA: TGCGCCAGCAGCCGGGACGCCGACACAGATACGCAGTATTTT. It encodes CASSRDADTDTQYF.

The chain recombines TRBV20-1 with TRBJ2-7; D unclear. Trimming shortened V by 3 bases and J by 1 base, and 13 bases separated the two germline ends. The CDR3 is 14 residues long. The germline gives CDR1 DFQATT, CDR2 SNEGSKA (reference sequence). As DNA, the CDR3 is TGCAGTGCTAGTAAGTCAGGCGGATCCTACGAGCAGTACTTC. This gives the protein CSASKSGGSYEQYF.

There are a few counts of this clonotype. In DNA, the CDR3 is TGTGCCAGCAGTTTGGGGGGGGACAGCCGGTCCAATCAGCCCCAGCATTTT. It is translated as CASSLGGDSRSNQPQHF. J is TRBJ1-5 and V is TRBV6-6, with 7 nucleotides matching TRBD1. This CDR3 is 17 amino acids long. Germline V gene data show CDR1 as MNHNY and CDR2 as SVGAGI (reference sequence). V lost 4 bases and J lost 3; bases outside the gene matches: 12.

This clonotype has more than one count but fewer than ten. CDR3 in amino acids: CASRPLAASSYEQYF. The CDR3 nucleotides read TGTGCCAGCCGCCCTCTAGCGGCAAGCTCCTACGAGCAGTACTTC. The chain employs TRBV28 and TRBJ2-7; 7 positions match TRBD2. The CDR3 loop spans 15 amino acids. CDR1 and CDR2 (germline): MDHEN, SYDVKM. V was pared by 8 bases and J by 0 bases, with 10 bases of the junction left unmatched.

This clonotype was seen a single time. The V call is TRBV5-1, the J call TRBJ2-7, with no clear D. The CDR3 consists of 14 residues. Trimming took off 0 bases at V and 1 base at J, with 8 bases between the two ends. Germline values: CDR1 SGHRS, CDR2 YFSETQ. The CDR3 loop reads CASSLVTASYEQYF. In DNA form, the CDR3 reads TGCGCCAGCAGCTTGGTGACCGCGTCCTACGAGCAGTACTTC.

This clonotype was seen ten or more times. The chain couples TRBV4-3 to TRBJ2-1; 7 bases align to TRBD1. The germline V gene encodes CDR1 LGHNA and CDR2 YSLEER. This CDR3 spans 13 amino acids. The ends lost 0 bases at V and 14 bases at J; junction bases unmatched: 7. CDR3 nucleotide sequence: TGCGCCAGCAGCCAAGAATATTGGGACAGTAAGTTCTTC. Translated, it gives CASSQEYWDSKFF.

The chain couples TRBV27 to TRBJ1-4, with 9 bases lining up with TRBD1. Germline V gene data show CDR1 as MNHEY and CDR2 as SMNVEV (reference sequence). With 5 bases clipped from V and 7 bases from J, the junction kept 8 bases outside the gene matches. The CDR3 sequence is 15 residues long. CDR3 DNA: TGTGCCAGCAGTCTCCGGGACAGGGCGGGTGAAAAACTGTTTTTT. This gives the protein CASSLRDRAGEKLFF. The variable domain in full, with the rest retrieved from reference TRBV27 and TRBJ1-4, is EAQVTQNPRYLITVTGKKLTVTCSQNMNHEYMSWYRQDPGLGLRQIYYSMNVEVTDKGDVPEGYKVSRKEKRNFPLILESPSPNQTSLYFCASSLRDRAGEKLFFGSGTQLSVL.

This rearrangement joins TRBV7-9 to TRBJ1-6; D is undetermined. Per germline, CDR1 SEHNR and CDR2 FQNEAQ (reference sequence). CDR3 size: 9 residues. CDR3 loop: CGPGSPLHF. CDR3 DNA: TGTGGCCCGGGTTCACCCCTCCACTTT.

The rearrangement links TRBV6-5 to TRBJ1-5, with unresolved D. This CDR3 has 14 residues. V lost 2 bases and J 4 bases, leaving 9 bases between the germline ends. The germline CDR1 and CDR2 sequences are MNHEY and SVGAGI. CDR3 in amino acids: CASSYRGGNQPQHF. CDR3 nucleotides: TGTGCCAGCAGTTACCGCGGCGGGAATCAGCCCCAGCATTTT.

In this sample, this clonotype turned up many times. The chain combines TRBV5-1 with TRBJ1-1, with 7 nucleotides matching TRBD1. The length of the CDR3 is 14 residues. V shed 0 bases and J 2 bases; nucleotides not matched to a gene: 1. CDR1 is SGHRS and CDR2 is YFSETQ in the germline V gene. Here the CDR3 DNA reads TGCGCCAGCAGCTTGGACAGGGGAAACACTGAAGCTTTCTTT. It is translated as CASSLDRGNTEAFF.

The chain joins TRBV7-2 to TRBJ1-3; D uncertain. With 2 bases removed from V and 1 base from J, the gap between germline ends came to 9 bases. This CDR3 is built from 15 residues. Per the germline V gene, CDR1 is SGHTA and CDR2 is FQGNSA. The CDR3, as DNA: TGTGCCAGCAGCTTATCGTTTGTATCTGGAAACACCATATATTTT. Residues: CASSLSFVSGNTIYF.

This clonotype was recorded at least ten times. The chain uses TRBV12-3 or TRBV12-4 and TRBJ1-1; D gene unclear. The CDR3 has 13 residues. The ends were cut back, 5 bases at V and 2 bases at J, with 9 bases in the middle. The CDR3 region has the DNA TGTGCCAGCAGTCCTAGACCAAACACTGAAGCTTTCTTT. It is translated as CASSPRPNTEAFF.

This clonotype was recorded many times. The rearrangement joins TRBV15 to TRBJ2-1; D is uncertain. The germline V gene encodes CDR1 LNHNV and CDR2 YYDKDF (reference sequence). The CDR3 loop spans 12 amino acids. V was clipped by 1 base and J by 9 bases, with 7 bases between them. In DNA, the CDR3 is TGTGCCACCAGCAGAGCGGCAGGTGAGCAGTTCTTC. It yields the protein CATSRAAGEQFF.

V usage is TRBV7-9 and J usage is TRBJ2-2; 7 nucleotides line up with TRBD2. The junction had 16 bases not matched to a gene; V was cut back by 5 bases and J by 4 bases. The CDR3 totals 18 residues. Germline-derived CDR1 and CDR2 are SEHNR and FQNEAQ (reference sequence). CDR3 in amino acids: CASSPNPGLAAFTGELFF. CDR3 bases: TGTGCCAGCAGCCCAAACCCCGGGCTAGCGGCTTTCACCGGGGAGCTGTTTTTT.

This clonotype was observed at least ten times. This CDR3 reads CASSLPTGADTQYF. Here the CDR3 DNA reads TGTGCCAGCAGCTTGCCTACGGGGGCAGATACGCAGTATTTT. The chain joins TRBV5-6 to TRBJ2-3; TRBD2 might be the D (6 bases). CDR3 length equals 14 residues. CDR1 is SGHDT and CDR2 is YYEEEE in the germline V gene. V was clipped by 1 base and J by 4 bases, with 10 bases between them. Full variable domain (remainder filled in from reference TRBV5-6 and TRBJ2-3): DAGVTQSPTHLIKTRGQQVTLRCSPKSGHDTVSWYQQALGQGPQFIFQYYEEEERQRGNFPDRFSGHQFPNYSSELNVNALLLGDSALYLCASSLPTGADTQYFGPGTRLTVL.

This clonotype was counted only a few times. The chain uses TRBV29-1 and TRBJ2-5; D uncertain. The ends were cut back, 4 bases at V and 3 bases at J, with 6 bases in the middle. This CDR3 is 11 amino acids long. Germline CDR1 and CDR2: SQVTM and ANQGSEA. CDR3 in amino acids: CSVGQEETQYF. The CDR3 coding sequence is TGCAGCGTTGGTCAAGAAGAGACCCAGTACTTC.

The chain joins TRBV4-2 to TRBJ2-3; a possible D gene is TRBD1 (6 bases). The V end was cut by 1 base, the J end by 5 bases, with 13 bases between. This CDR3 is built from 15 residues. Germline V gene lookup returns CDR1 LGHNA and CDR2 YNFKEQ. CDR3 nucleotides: TGTGCCAGCAGCCAAGGGGGGCAGGGGAGAGATACGCAGTATTTT. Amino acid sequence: CASSQGGQGRDTQYF.

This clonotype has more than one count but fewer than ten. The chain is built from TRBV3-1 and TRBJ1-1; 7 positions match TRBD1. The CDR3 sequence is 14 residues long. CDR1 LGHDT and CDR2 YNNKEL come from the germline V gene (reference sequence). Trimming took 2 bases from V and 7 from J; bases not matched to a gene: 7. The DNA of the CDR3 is TGTGCCAGCAGCCAACCCCGGGACAGCGGTGAAGCTTTCTTT. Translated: CASSQPRDSGEAFF.

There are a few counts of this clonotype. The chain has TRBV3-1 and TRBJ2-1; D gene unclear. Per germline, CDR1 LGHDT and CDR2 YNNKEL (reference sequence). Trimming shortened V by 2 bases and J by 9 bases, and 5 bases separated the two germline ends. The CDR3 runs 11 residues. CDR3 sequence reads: CASSQSREQFF. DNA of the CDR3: TGTGCCAGCAGCCAATCTCGTGAGCAGTTCTTC.

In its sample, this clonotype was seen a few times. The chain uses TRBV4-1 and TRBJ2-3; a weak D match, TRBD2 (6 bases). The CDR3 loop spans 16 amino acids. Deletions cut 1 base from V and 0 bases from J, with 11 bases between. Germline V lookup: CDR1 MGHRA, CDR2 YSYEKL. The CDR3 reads CASSQGGAGSTDTQYF. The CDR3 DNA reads TGCGCCAGCAGCCAAGGAGGTGCGGGGAGCACAGATACGCAGTATTTT.

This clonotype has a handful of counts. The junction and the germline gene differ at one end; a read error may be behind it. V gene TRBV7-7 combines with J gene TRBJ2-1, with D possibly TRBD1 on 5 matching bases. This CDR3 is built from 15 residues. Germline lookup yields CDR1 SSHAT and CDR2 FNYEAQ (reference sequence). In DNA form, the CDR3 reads TGTGCTAGCAGCTTGGGTCAGGGTGGACACAATGAGCAGTTCTTC. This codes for CASSLGQGGHNEQFF.

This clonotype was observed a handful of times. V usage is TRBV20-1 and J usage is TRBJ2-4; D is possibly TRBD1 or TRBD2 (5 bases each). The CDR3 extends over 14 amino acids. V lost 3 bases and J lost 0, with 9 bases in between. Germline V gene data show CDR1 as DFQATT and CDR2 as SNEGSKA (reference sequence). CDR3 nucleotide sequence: TGCAGTGCTAGGGGGGACGTAGCCAAAAACATTCAGTACTTC. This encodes CSARGDVAKNIQYF.

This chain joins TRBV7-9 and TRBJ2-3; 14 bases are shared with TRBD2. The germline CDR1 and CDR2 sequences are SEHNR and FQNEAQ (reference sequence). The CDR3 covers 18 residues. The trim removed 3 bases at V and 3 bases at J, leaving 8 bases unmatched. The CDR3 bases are TGTGCCAGCAGCTTTGGACTAGCGGGGGGCCCGGGGACAGATACGCAGTATTTT. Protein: CASSFGLAGGPGTDTQYF.

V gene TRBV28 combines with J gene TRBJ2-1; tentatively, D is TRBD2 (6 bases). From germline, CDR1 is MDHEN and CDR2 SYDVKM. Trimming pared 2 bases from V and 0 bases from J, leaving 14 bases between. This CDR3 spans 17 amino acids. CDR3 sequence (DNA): TGTGCCAGCAGTTTAGCCCCGGGGGTAGGCTCCTACAATGAGCAGTTCTTC. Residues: CASSLAPGVGSYNEQFF.

DNA for the CDR3: TGCAGCGTTGGATCCGGGACAGGGACCTATGGCTACACCTTC. Residues: CSVGSGTGTYGYTF. J is TRBJ1-2 and V is TRBV29-1; 9 positions agree with TRBD1. With 4 bases clipped from V and 4 bases from J, the junction kept 7 bases outside the gene matches. Germline V gene sequence: CDR1 SQVTM, CDR2 ANQGSEA. The CDR3 spans 14 residues.